The 6 T cell receptor beta chains reported below all come from one sample, sequenced in a study of memory B cells and T cells in multiple sclerosis. No antigens are known for them. The assay was immunoSEQ multiplex PCR, and TCRdb's table has in-frame clones only and misses some. The sample records 35,000 to 55,000 clones, about 80% being singletons. Stimulus-free culture yielded autoproliferating CFSE-dim and non-proliferating CFSE-high T cells, each sequenced separately. Cultures began with roughly 49 million CFSE-labeled PBMCs, unstimulated for six to seven days, with replicate wells pooled. The sample was PBMCs from blood kept in culture. These receptors all come from a human donor with multiple sclerosis.

J is TRBJ2-3 and V is TRBV30; D perhaps matches TRBD1 (6 bases). Germline V gives CDR1 GTSNPN, CDR2 SVGIG (reference sequence). The CDR3 is made up of 15 amino acids. V shed 1 base and J shed 1 base, with 12 bases lying between them. CDR3 residues: CAWSATGSRTDTQYF. The CDR3 bases are TGTGCCTGGAGTGCGACAGGAAGCCGCACAGATACGCAGTATTTT.

The genes are TRBV6-6 and TRBJ2-5; perhaps TRBD1 as D (5 bases). The closer fit of TRBJ2-7 to the DNA end suggests the J call may be wrong. The CDR3 is 15 residues long. Germline CDR1 and CDR2: MNHNY and SVGAGI (reference sequence). In DNA, the CDR3 is TGTGCCAGCAGTCCCCTTCTGCAGGGCTCCTACGAGCAGTACTTC. Amino acids: CASSPLLQGSYEQYF.

The chain joins TRBV4-3 to TRBJ1-4; a weak D match, TRBD1 (6 bases). V was cut by 0 bases and J by 6 bases, with 20 bases left in between. Germline assignment: CDR1 LGHNA and CDR2 YSLEER. This CDR3 is 18 amino acids long. The CDR3 region has the DNA TGCGCCAGCAGCCAAGAACCGGGCAGGGGATTAGGTGATGAAAAACTGTTTTTT. This codes for CASSQEPGRGLGDEKLFF.

This chain links TRBV5-1 with TRBJ1-2, with D possibly being TRBD1 (5 bases). Germline CDR1 SGHRS, CDR2 YFSETQ. The CDR3 covers 15 residues. V was pared by 3 bases and J by 4 bases, with 16 bases between. The CDR3, as DNA: TGCGCCAGCAGCTCGGACGGGGGATTTAGCTATGGCTACACCTTC. It encodes CASSSDGGFSYGYTF.

This chain uses TRBV5-1 with TRBJ2-2; TRBD1 agrees at 12 bases. Germline V gene data show CDR1 as SGHRS and CDR2 as YFSETQ. V shed 5 bases and J 7 bases; nucleotides not matched to a gene: 9. The CDR3 spans 16 residues. The CDR3 spells CASRSPGQGAVGELFF. Written as DNA, the CDR3 is TGCGCCAGCAGGTCACCGGGACAGGGGGCGGTCGGGGAGCTGTTTTTT. The entire variable domain, with the rest obtained from reference TRBV5-1 and TRBJ2-2, is as follows: KAGVTQTPRYLIKTRGQQVTLSCSPISGHRSVSWYQQTPGQGLQFLFEYFSETQRNKGNFPGRFSGRQFSNSRSEMNVSTLELGDSALYLCASRSPGQGAVGELFFGEGSRLTVL.

The chain links TRBV5-4 to TRBJ2-7, with D perhaps TRBD1 (5 bases). Germline CDR1 and CDR2: SGHNT and YYREEE (reference sequence). Deletions cut 0 bases from V and 4 bases from J, with 11 bases between. The CDR3 contains 14 residues. CDR3 DNA sequence: TGTGCCAGCAGCTTGGCGCAGGGTGTATACGAGCAGTACTTC. Its protein is CASSLAQGVYEQYF.